This entry is about one T cell receptor beta chain. What it binds is not known. The CDR3 sequence is 14 residues long. Trimming shortened V by 3 bases and J by 6 bases, and 16 bases separated the two germline ends. CDR1 SGDLS and CDR2 YYNGEE come from the germline V gene. This sample stems from a study of shared clonotypes between healthy human individuals. Across the whole study: CD4 naive cells filled three plates per donor, CD4 memory three, CD8 naive two and CD8 memory one. Overall study findings and caveats: The sharing of about 5% of naive CD4 clonotypes was seen across a handful of donors. Non-shared clonotypes had lower generation probabilities than those shared by all four donors. For sorted subsets, rarefaction showed incomplete sequencing despite large depth.

CD45RO-negative, CCR7-selected cells formed the naive CD8 fraction, which excluded terminally differentiated effector memory CD45RA+ cells. This table comes from immunoSEQ multiplex PCR, and its TCRdb copy is limited to in-frame clones, with some not included. The sample contains some 630,000 clones, about 95% of which appear only once. The sequence came from a woman in her twenties or thirties in good health. Sequenced material: naive CD8+ T cells sorted from blood. The V and J genes are TRBV9 and TRBJ2-7, with D possibly being TRBD2 (5 bases). This CDR3 is CASSAKRGLGEQYF. For the CDR3, the DNA is TGTGCCAGCAGCGCCAAACGGGGTCTGGGCGAGCAGTACTTC.